These 5 T cell receptor beta chains came from one sample sequenced in a study of blood T cell repertoires in COVID-19 (dated by TCRdb to the early 2020s). The library was generated by the immunoSEQ multiplex PCR assay. Drawn from immuneACCESS, this table holds only the in-frame rearrangements with V and J called that TCRdb kept. Clones are partly lost; checked studies trace under half to an unresolved V gene and leave the rest unexplained. Counted in this sample were 300,000 to 400,000 clones; around 84% of them appeared once. Jointly, the top ten make up about 2.9% of the sample. The sample taken for sequencing was peripheral blood. These receptors all stem from a human donor in a cohort sampled during active COVID-19.

This chain joins TRBV3-1 (or the pseudogene TRBV3-2) and TRBJ2-1; 11 nucleotides align to TRBD2. Germline assignment: CDR1 LGHDT and CDR2 YNNKEL (reference sequence). Trimming removed 4 bases from V and 8 bases from J; junction bases left unmatched: 10. The CDR3 has 16 amino acids. CDR3 coding DNA: TGTGCCAGCAGCCTCCCCCTAGCGGGAGGTATGGATGAGCAGTTCTTC. Its protein product is CASSLPLAGGMDEQFF.

The chain links TRBV5-1 to TRBJ2-4; possibly TRBD1 for D (6 bases). V dropped 4 bases and J dropped 8 bases, with 16 bases sitting between them. The CDR3 has 14 residues. Germline values: CDR1 SGHRS, CDR2 YFSETQ. In DNA form, the CDR3 reads TGCGCCAGCAGCCTAGGACAGATTGGAGACATTCAGTACTTC. It is translated as CASSLGQIGDIQYF.

V usage is TRBV5-5 and J usage is TRBJ2-1, with D maybe TRBD1 (6 bases). This CDR3 is 15 amino acids long. Looked up from germline, CDR1 is SGHKS and CDR2 is YYEKEE (reference sequence). V gave up 1 base and J gave up 2 bases, with 10 bases separating them. In DNA form, the CDR3 reads TGTGCCAGCAGCTTGCAGGGGAATACCTACAATGAGCAGTTCTTC. Translated, it gives CASSLQGNTYNEQFF.

The V gene is TRBV10-3, the J gene TRBJ2-1; 8 bases line up with TRBD1. Germline assignment: CDR1 ENHRY and CDR2 SYGVKD. The CDR3 has 16 residues. Germline trimming cut 6 bases from V and 2 bases from J; bases unmatched to any gene: 9. The CDR3 spells CAIRGQGTGAYNEQFF. In DNA form, the CDR3 reads TGTGCCATCAGGGGGCAGGGGACAGGAGCCTACAATGAGCAGTTCTTC.

The gene calls are TRBV30 and TRBJ1-2, with D maybe TRBD1 (5 bases). CDR1 is GTSNPN, CDR2 SVGIG, per germline (reference sequence). CDR3 size: 15 residues. Trimming removed 5 bases from V and 0 bases from J, with 16 bases in between. CDR3 residues: CAWRLEQAANYGYTF. The CDR3 coding sequence is TGTGCCTGGCGGCTGGAACAGGCAGCTAACTATGGCTACACCTTC.